One T cell receptor beta chain is described in this entry. No antigen is known for it. These data belong to a study of shared clonotypes between healthy human individuals. As for the study in general: The study used three CD4 naive, three CD4 memory, two CD8 naive and one CD8 memory plate per donor. General study results and limits: Clonotype sharing among donors likely depends on sequencing depth.

V lost 4 bases to trimming and J lost 6 bases; unmatched junction nucleotides: 10. This CDR3 has 15 amino acids. The V gene's germline CDR1 is SGHKS and CDR2 YYEKEE (reference sequence). The test was conducted at deep level. Profiling relied on immunoSEQ multiplex PCR, and the TCRdb table lists in-frame clones only, not all of them. The sample has over 2 million clones, 85% to 95% seen once. This TCR came from a man aged 18 to 29 in good health. Some clones in this sample may be carry-over from other donors' samples. What was sequenced was naive CD4+ T cells from PBMCs. Subset of the sample: CD45RA+ positively selected. The chain couples TRBV5-5 to TRBJ2-7; TRBD2 matches at 10 bases. The CDR3 loop reads CASSPRGIAGGEQYF. CDR3 coding DNA: TGTGCCAGCAGCCCAAGGGGGATAGCGGGAGGCGAGCAGTACTTC. Together with reference TRBV5-5 and TRBJ2-7, the CDR3 gives the full variable domain: DAGVTQSPTHLIKTRGQQVTLRCSPISGHKSVSWYQQVLGQGPQFIFQYYEKEERGRGNFPDRFSARQFPNYSSELNVNALLLGDSALYLCASSPRGIAGGEQYFGPGTRLTVT.